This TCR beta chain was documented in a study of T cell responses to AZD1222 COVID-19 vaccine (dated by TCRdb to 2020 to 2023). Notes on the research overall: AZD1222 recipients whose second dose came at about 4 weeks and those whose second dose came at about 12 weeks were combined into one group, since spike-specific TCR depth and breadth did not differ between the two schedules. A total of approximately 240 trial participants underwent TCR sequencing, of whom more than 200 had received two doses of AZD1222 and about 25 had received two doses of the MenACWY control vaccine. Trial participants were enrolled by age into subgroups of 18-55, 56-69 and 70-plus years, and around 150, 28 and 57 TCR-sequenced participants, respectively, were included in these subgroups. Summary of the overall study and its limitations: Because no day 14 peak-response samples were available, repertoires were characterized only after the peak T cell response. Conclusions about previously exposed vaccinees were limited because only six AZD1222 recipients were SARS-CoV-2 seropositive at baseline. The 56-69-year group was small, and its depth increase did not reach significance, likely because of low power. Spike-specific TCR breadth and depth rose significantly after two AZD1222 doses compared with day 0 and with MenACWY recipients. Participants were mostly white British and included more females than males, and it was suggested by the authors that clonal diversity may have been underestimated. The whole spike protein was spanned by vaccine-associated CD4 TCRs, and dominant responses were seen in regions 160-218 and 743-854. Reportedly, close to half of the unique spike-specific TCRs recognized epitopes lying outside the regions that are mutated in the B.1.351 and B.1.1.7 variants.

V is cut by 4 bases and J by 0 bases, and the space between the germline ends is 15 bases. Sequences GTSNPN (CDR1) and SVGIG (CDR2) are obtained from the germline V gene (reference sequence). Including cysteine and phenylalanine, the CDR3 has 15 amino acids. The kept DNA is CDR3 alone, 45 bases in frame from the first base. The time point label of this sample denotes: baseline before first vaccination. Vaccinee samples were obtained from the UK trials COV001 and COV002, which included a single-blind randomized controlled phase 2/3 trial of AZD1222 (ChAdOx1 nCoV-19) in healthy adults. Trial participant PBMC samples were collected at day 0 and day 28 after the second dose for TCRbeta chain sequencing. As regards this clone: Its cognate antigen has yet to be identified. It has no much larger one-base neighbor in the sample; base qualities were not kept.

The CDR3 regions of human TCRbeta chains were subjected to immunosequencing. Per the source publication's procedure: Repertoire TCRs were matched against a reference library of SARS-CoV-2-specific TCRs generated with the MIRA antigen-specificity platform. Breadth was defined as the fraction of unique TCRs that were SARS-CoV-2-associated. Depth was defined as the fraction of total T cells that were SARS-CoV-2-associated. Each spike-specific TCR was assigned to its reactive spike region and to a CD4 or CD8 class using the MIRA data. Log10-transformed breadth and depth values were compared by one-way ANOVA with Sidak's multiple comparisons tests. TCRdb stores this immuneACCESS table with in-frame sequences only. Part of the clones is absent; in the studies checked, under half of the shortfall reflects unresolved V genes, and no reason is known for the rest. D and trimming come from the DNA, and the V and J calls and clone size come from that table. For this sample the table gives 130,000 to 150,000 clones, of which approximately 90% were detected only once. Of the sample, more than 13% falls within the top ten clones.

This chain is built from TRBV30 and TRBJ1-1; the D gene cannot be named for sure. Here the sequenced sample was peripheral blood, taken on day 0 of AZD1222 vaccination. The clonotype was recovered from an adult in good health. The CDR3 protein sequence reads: CAWIPSPAMNTEAFF. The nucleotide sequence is TGTGCCTGGATTCCCTCGCCGGCCATGAACACTGAAGCTTTCTTT.